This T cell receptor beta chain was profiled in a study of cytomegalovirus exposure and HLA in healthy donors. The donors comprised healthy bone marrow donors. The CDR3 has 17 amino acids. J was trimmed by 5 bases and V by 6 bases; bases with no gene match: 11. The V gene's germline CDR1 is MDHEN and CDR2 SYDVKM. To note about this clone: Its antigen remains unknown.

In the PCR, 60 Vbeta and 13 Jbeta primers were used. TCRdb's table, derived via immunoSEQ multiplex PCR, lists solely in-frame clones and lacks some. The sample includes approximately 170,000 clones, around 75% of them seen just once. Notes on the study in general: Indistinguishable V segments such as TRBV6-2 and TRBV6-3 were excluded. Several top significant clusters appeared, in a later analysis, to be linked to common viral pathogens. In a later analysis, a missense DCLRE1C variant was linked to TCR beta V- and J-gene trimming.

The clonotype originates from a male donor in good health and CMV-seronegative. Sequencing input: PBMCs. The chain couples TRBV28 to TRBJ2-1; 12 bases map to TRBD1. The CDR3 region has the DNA TGTGCCAGCAGCTCGGGACAGGGGGCAACGGTCGACAATGAGCAGTTCTTC. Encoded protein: CASSSGQGATVDNEQFF.